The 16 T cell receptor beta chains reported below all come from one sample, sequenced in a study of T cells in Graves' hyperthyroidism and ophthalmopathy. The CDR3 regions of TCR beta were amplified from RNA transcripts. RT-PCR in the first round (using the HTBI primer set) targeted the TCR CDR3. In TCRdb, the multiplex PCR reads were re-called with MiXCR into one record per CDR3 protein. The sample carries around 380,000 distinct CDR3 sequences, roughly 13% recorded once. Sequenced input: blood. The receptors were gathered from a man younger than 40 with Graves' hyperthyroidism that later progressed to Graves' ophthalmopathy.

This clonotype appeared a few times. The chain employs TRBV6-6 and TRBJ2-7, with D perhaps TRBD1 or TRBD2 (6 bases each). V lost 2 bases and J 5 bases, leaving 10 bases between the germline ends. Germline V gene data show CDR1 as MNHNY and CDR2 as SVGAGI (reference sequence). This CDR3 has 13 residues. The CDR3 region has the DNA TGTGCCAGCAGTTACCCAGGGGAGGACGAGCAGTACTTC. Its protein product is CASSYPGEDEQYF.

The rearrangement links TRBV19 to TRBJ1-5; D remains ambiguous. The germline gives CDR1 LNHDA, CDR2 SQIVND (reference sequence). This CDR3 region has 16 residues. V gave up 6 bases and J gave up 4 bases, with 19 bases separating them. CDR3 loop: CASRGNFRTKNQPQHF. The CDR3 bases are TGTGCCAGTAGGGGGAATTTTAGGACGAAAAATCAGCCCCAGCATTTT.

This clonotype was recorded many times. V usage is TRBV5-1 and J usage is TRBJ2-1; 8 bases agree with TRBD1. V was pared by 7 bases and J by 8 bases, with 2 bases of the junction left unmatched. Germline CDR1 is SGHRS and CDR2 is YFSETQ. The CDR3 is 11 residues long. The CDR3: CASGQGYEQFF. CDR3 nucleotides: TGCGCCAGCGGACAGGGCTATGAGCAGTTCTTC.

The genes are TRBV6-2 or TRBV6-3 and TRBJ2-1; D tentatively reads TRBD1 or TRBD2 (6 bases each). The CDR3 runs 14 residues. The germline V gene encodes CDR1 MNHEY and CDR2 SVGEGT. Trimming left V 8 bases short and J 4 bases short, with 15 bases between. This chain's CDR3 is CASGGWGPYNEQFF. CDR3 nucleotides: TGTGCCAGCGGAGGGTGGGGGCCTTACAATGAGCAGTTCTTC.

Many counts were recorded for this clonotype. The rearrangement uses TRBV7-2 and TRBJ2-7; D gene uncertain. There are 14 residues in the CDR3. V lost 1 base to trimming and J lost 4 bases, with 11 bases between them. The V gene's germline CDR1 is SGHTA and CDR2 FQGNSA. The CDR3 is CASSLGPVGYEQYF. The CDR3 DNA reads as TGTGCCAGCAGCTTAGGTCCCGTAGGGTACGAGCAGTACTTC.

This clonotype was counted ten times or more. CDR3 nucleotides: TGTGCCACCAGTGATTTACTAGGAGACCACTACGAGCAGTACTTC. This sequence encodes CATSDLLGDHYEQYF. V usage is TRBV24-1 and J usage is TRBJ2-7; D possibly corresponds to TRBD2 (5 bases). Deletions cut 1 base from V and 3 bases from J, with 12 bases between. This CDR3 region has 15 residues. The germline V gene encodes CDR1 KGHDR and CDR2 SFDVKD.

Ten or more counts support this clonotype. The DNA of the CDR3 is TGTGCCAGCAGTTCCCTCCCGTTGCCCCAGCATTTT. It codes for CASSSLPLPQHF. The gene calls are TRBV2 and TRBJ1-5; unclear D gene. V dropped 5 bases and J dropped 9 bases, with 11 bases sitting between them. The CDR3 is 12 amino acids. Germline V CDR1 and CDR2: SNHLY, FYNNEI.

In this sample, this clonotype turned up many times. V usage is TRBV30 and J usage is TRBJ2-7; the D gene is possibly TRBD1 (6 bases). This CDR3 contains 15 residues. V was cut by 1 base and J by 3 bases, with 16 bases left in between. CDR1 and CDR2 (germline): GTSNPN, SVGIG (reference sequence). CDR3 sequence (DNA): TGTGCCTGGAGTGAGTACCAGACAGGAGACTACGAGCAGTACTTC. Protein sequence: CAWSEYQTGDYEQYF.

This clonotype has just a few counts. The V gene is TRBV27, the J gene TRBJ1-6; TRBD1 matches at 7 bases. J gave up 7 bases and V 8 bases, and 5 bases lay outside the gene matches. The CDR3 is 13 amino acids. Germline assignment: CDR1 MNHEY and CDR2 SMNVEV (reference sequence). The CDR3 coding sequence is TGTGCCAGCGGTTGGACAGGCAATTCACCCCTCCACTTT. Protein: CASGWTGNSPLHF.

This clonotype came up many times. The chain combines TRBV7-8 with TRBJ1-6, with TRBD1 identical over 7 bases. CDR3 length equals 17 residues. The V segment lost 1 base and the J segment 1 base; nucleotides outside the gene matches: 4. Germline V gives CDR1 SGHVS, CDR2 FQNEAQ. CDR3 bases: TGTGCCAGCAGCTTAGTGACAGGGCAGTCCTATAATTCACCCCTCCACTTT. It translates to CASSLVTGQSYNSPLHF. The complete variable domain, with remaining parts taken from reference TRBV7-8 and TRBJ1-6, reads GAGVSQSPRYKVAKRGQDVALRCDPISGHVSLFWYQQALGQGPEFLTYFQNEAQLDKSGLPSDRFFAERPEGSVSTLKIQRTQQEDSAVYLCASSLVTGQSYNSPLHFGNGTRLTVT.

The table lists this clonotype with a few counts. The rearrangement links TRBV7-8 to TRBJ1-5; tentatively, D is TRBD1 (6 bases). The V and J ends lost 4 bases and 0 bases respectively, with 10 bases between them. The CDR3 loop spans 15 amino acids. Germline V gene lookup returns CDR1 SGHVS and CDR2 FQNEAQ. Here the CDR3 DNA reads TGTGCCAGCAGCTCCCAGGGGAATAGCAATCAGCCCCAGCATTTT. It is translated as CASSSQGNSNQPQHF.

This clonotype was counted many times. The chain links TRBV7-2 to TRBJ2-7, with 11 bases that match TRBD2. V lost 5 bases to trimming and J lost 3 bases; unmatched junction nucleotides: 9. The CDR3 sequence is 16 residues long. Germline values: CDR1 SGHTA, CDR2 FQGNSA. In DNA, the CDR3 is TGTGCCAGCAGCAAAGATAGGACTAGCGGGTACTACGAGCAGTACTTC. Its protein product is CASSKDRTSGYYEQYF.

CDR3 DNA: TGTGCCAGCAGACTAGGGACAAATCGTGGTGAAAAACTGTTTTTT. Its translation is CASRLGTNRGEKLFF. The rearrangement links TRBV7-9 to TRBJ1-4; perhaps TRBD1 as D (6 bases). The CDR3 consists of 15 residues. The V gene's germline CDR1 is SEHNR and CDR2 FQNEAQ (reference sequence). V was trimmed by 6 bases and J by 7 bases, leaving 18 bases between them. Using reference TRBV7-9 and TRBJ1-4 for the parts outside the CDR3, the full variable domain is DTGVSQNPRHKITKRGQNVTFRCDPISEHNRLYWYRQTLGQGPEFLTYFQNEAQLEKSRLLSDRFSAERPKGSFSTLEIQRTEQGDSAMYLCASRLGTNRGEKLFFGSGTQLSVL.

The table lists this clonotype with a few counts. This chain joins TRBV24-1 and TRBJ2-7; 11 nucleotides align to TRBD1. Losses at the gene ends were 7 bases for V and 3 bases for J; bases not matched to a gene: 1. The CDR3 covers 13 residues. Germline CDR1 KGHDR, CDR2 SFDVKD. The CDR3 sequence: CATRDRGLYEQYF. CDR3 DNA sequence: TGTGCCACCAGGGACAGGGGGCTCTACGAGCAGTACTTC.

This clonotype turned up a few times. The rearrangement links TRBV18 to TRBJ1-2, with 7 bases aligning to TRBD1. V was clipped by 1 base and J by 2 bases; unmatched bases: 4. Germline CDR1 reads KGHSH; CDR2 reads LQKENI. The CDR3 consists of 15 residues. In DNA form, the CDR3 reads TGTGCCAGCTCACCACTGGGACAGAAGAACTATGGCTACACCTTC. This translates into CASSPLGQKNYGYTF.

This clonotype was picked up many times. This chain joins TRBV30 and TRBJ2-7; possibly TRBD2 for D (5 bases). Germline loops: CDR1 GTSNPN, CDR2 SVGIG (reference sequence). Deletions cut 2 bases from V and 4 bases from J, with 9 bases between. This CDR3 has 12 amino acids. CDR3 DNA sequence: TGTGCCTGGAGTCCACTAGGGTACGAGCAGTACTTC. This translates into CAWSPLGYEQYF.